A single sample gave rise to the 13 T cell receptor beta chains below, sequenced in a study of T cell responses to AZD1222 COVID-19 vaccine (dated by TCRdb to the early 2020s). This specimen's time point label, per the study, means: baseline before first vaccination. The library was made by the immunoSEQ multiplex PCR assay. The immuneACCESS repertoire file appears here via TCRdb, limited to in-frame rearrangements. These files lack a portion of the clones; in checked studies, under half of the deficit traces to unresolved V genes, and the cause of the others is not known. Across this sample there are 120,000 or so clones, with 87% seen only once. The ten top clones hold over 9.5% of the sample. This sample comprised peripheral blood, obtained on day 0 of AZD1222 vaccination. The receptors shown here come from an adult in good health.

The chain has TRBV12-3 or TRBV12-4 and TRBJ1-2; D call uncertain. Trimming stripped 6 bases from V and 6 bases from J, with 14 bases between. The CDR3 totals 13 residues. CDR3 sequence: CASRSDWGDGYTF. DNA of the CDR3: TGTGCCAGCAGGTCGGATTGGGGAGATGGCTACACCTTC.

The CDR3 loop is CASSPPGGPRGGNIQYF. The CDR3 DNA sequence: TGCGCCAGCAGCCCCCCCGGTGGCCCGAGGGGGGGGAACATTCAGTACTTC. This chain uses TRBV4-1 with TRBJ2-4; tentative D call: TRBD2 (7 bases). Per germline, CDR1 MGHRA and CDR2 YSYEKL. V lost 4 bases to trimming and J lost 7 bases, with 23 bases between them. The CDR3 contains 17 residues.

The chain combines TRBV9 with TRBJ2-2; D remains ambiguous. Germline CDR1 is SGDLS and CDR2 is YYNGEE. Trimming stripped 4 bases from V and 3 bases from J, with 13 bases between. This CDR3 is 15 amino acids long. CDR3 in DNA: TGTGCCAGCAGCCCCCGCAGGATATACACCGGGGAGCTGTTTTTT. This encodes CASSPRRIYTGELFF.

This clone occurred once. The chain uses TRBV29-1 and TRBJ1-2, with D unresolved. CDR1 and CDR2 (germline): SQVTM, ANQGSEA. This CDR3 is built from 12 residues. Trimming stripped 4 bases from V and 4 bases from J, with 10 bases between. CDR3 bases: TGCAGCGTTGTCGGAGCCGGCTATGGCTACACCTTC. It encodes CSVVGAGYGYTF.

The chain carries TRBV5-4 and TRBJ1-1, with TRBD1 as a possible D gene (6 bases). Germline V gene sequence: CDR1 SGHNT, CDR2 YYREEE (reference sequence). V was cut by 9 bases and J by 4 bases, with 19 bases left in between. This CDR3 region has 14 residues. CDR3 sequence: CATLTGGFGTEAFF. DNA for the CDR3: TGTGCCACCCTGACCGGGGGCTTCGGCACTGAAGCTTTCTTT.

V gene TRBV18 combines with J gene TRBJ1-4; the match to TRBD1 covers 7 bases. The CDR3 is 16 residues long. The trim removed 5 bases at V and 4 bases at J, leaving 10 bases unmatched. The germline gives CDR1 KGHSH, CDR2 LQKENI. In DNA form, the CDR3 reads TGTGCCAGCTCAAAAGGACCGGGACAGATTAATGAAAAACTGTTTTTT. Translated, it gives CASSKGPGQINEKLFF.

The gene calls are TRBV28 and TRBJ2-7, with D unclear. V was pared by 3 bases and J by 7 bases, with 19 bases between. From germline, CDR1 is MDHEN and CDR2 SYDVKM. The CDR3 runs to 15 residues. The CDR3 is CASSFMAGGSGEQYF. The CDR3 coding sequence is TGTGCCAGCAGTTTCATGGCAGGCGGATCTGGAGAGCAGTACTTC.

The rearrangement links TRBV5-1 to TRBJ1-1; no clear D. Trimming took off 5 bases at V and 0 bases at J, with 8 bases between the two ends. CDR1 and CDR2 (germline): SGHRS, YFSETQ. This CDR3 region has 13 residues. CDR3 sequence (DNA): TGCGCCAGCAGTGACCACGTGAACACTGAAGCTTTCTTT. The encoded protein is CASSDHVNTEAFF.

This clone was counted once. The V gene is TRBV18, the J gene TRBJ2-7; D might be TRBD2 (6 bases). This CDR3 has 12 residues. V was shortened by 2 bases and J by 9 bases, with 11 bases between the two germline ends. Per the germline V gene, CDR1 is KGHSH and CDR2 is LQKENI. This CDR3 is CASSPWDGGQYF. Here the CDR3 DNA reads TGTGCCAGCTCACCATGGGACGGGGGGCAGTACTTC. Full variable domain (remainder filled in from reference TRBV18 and TRBJ2-7): NAGVMQNPRHLVRRRGQEARLRCSPMKGHSHVYWYRQLPEEGLKFMVYLQKENIIDESGMPKERFSAEFPKEGPSILRIQQVVRGDSAAYFCASSPWDGGQYFGPGTRLTVT.

The V and J genes are TRBV10-3 and TRBJ1-3; the D gene is possibly TRBD1 (5 bases). The ends were cut back, 7 bases at V and 2 bases at J, with 21 bases in the middle. Per the germline V gene, CDR1 is ENHRY and CDR2 is SYGVKD. This CDR3 region has 17 residues. CDR3 in amino acids: CAITPQDILGTGNTIYF. DNA for the CDR3: TGTGCCATCACCCCGCAGGACATCTTAGGGACTGGAAACACCATATATTTT.

The chain uses TRBV14 and TRBJ2-2, with D hard to call. CDR3 length equals 14 residues. V was trimmed by 0 bases and J by 8 bases, leaving 10 bases between them. CDR1 is SGHDN and CDR2 is FVKESK in the germline V gene. CDR3 nucleotides: TGTGCCAGCAGCCAAGACCCCCAGTGGGGGGAGCTGTTTTTT. Its protein is CASSQDPQWGELFF.

Comments on this clone: Other DNA sequences in the same sample also yield this CDR3. V gene TRBV9 combines with J gene TRBJ1-5, with D possibly being TRBD1 (5 bases). V was cut by 0 bases and J by 3 bases, with 7 bases left in between. The CDR3 runs 14 residues. The germline gives CDR1 SGDLS, CDR2 YYNGEE. The CDR3 region has the DNA TGTGCCAGCAGCGTAGATGGGACCAATCAGCCCCAGCATTTT. Translation: CASSVDGTNQPQHF.

The chain uses TRBV19 and TRBJ1-2; D remains unclear. V lost 11 bases to trimming and J lost 4 bases, with 17 bases between them. Germline assignment: CDR1 LNHDA and CDR2 SQIVND (reference sequence). CDR3 length: 13 amino acids. Here the CDR3 DNA reads TGTGCCTCCTCCCCGGACCTTCGCTATGGCTACACCTTC. Residues: CASSPDLRYGYTF.